The entry that follows covers one T cell receptor beta chain sequence. What it binds is unknown. The CDR3 has 14 residues. The V end lost 0 bases, the J end lost 4 bases, and 10 bases lay between the germline ends. Germline CDR1 is SGDLS and CDR2 is YYNGEE. These data belong to a study of shared clonotypes between healthy human individuals. Across the whole study: Plates per donor: three CD4 naive, three CD4 memory, two CD8 naive, one CD8 memory. Whole-study results and caveats: The study found lower generation probabilities in non-shared clonotypes than in those shared by all four donors. Approximately 4.6% of naive CD4 clonotypes were common to a few donors.

Some clones are missing from TCRdb's copy, which holds only in-frame ones; the method was immunoSEQ multiplex PCR. The table includes under 2,000,000 clones, over 85% detected once. Selected positively for CCR7 and CD45RO-negative, naive CD8 cells excluded terminally differentiated effector memory CD45RA+ cells. This chain joins TRBV9 and TRBJ1-2; D is uncertain. The sequenced material came from naive CD8+ T cells sorted from blood. This TCR derives from a man aged 18 to 29 in good health. The DNA for the CDR3 is TGTGCCAGCAGCGTAGGTGGCCGCCCCTATGGCTACACCTTC. This codes for CASSVGGRPYGYTF. Full variable domain (rest looked up from reference TRBV9 and TRBJ1-2): DSGVTQTPKHLITATGQRVTLRCSPRSGDLSVYWYQQSLDQGLQFLIQYYNGEERAKGNILERFSAQQFPDLHSELNLSSLELGDSALYFCASSVGGRPYGYTFGSGTRLTVV.